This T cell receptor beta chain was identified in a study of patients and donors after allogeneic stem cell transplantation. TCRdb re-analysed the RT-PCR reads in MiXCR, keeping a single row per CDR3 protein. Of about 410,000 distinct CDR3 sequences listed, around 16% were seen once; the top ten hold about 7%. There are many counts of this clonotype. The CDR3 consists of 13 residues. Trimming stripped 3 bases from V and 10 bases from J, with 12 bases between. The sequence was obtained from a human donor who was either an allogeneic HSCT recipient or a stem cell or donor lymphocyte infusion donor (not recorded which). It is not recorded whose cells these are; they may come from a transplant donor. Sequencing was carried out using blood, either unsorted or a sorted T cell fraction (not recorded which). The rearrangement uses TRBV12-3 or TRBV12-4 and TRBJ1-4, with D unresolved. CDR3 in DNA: TGTGCCAGCAGTTTCACACGGGGAGGAAAACTGTTTTTT. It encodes CASSFTRGGKLFF.